Sequencing of this TCR beta chain was carried out in a study of shared clonotypes between healthy human individuals. The CDR3 sequence is 14 residues long. Trimming cost V 5 bases and J 0 bases, with 9 bases left between them. The germline gives CDR1 SGHAT, CDR2 FQNNGV. Profiling relied on immunoSEQ multiplex PCR, and the TCRdb table lists in-frame clones only, not all of them. The data contain more than 1 million clones, approximately 80% of them seen just once; the ten biggest clones take up approximately 0.52%. The sample was memory CD4+ T cells from PBMCs. Subset reported: CD45RA-negative fraction. The chain carries TRBV11-2 and TRBJ2-3; no definite D call. The receptor's source is a man younger than 35 in good health. Some clones in this sample may be carry-over from other donors' samples. CDR3 DNA sequence: TGTGCCAGCAGCCCTATACAGAGCACAGATACGCAGTATTTT. Its translation is CASSPIQSTDTQYF.